Shown below are 29 T cell receptor beta chains from a single sample sequenced in a study of PD-L1 blockade in urothelial cancer (dated by TCRdb to about 2017). Libraries came from the immunoSEQ multiplex PCR assay. The immuneACCESS repertoire file appears here via TCRdb, limited to in-frame rearrangements. These files lack a portion of the clones; in checked studies, under half of the deficit traces to unresolved V genes, and the cause of the others is not known. Counted in this sample were about 45,000 clones; around nine tenths of them appeared once. Approximately 25% of the sample is in the top ten clones. In light of the paper, this sample's time point label describes: pretreatment peripheral blood. Sequencing used PBMCs, obtained around atezolizumab (anti-PD-L1) treatment. Every receptor here comes from a donor at least 40 years old with urothelial cancer.

The V gene is TRBV5-4, the J gene TRBJ2-5; 8 bases map to TRBD1. Per the germline V gene, CDR1 is SGHNT and CDR2 is YYREEE (reference sequence). The CDR3 covers 14 residues. Unmatched junction bases numbered 3, after V lost 0 bases and J lost 5 bases. CDR3 residues: CASSLGTGGETQYF. In DNA form, the CDR3 reads TGTGCCAGCAGCTTGGGAACAGGGGGGGAGACCCAGTACTTC.

This sequence joins TRBV14 and TRBJ2-7; 7 bases line up with TRBD1. The junction had 9 bases not matched to a gene; V was cut back by 4 bases and J by 3 bases. Looked up from germline, CDR1 is SGHDN and CDR2 is FVKESK. There are 15 residues in the CDR3. The CDR3 nucleotides are TGTGCCAGCAGCCCCGGGTGGGACAGCGTCTACGAGCAGTACTTC. Its translation is CASSPGWDSVYEQYF.

The chain uses TRBV4-3 and TRBJ2-2; no firm D call. The CDR3 has 14 amino acids. The germline V gene encodes CDR1 LGHNA and CDR2 YSLEER. V was trimmed by 4 bases and J by 6 bases, leaving 12 bases between them. The DNA for the CDR3 is TGCGCCAGCAGCCCCGCGGATGGAGCCGGGGAGCTGTTTTTT. As protein: CASSPADGAGELFF.

The CDR3 sequence: CAISSRGSSYEQYF. The CDR3, as DNA: TGTGCCATCAGTAGCAGGGGGAGCTCCTACGAGCAGTACTTC. The chain carries TRBV10-3 and TRBJ2-7, with 7 nucleotides matching TRBD1. This CDR3 region has 14 residues. V lost 5 bases and J lost 0; bases outside the gene matches: 4. Germline V lookup: CDR1 ENHRY, CDR2 SYGVKD.

The chain joins TRBV6-1 to TRBJ1-2; D gene ambiguous. The CDR3 sequence is 14 residues long. The V gene lost 1 base and the J gene lost 2 bases, with 8 bases spanning the gap. Germline loops: CDR1 MNHNS, CDR2 SASEGT. The CDR3 region has the DNA TGTGCCAGCAGTGAAGGTGTCGGGAACTATGGCTACACCTTC. This gives the protein CASSEGVGNYGYTF.

This clone has just one count. The V and J genes are TRBV6-1 and TRBJ2-1, with TRBD1 matching over 7 bases. The germline CDR1 and CDR2 sequences are MNHNS and SASEGT. The CDR3 has 15 residues. Trimming removed 5 bases from V and 0 bases from J; junction bases left unmatched: 4. CDR3 nucleotides: TGTGCCAGCAGTTTGACAGGGAGCTCCTACAATGAGCAGTTCTTC. Its protein product is CASSLTGSSYNEQFF.

This chain joins TRBV6-5 and TRBJ2-7; 10 nucleotides align to TRBD2. In germline, CDR1 is MNHEY, CDR2 SVGAGI. Trimming at V came to 6 bases and at J to 2 bases, leaving 4 bases not matched to a gene. This CDR3 has 14 amino acids. The CDR3 DNA sequence: TGTGCCAGCAGGTCCGGGACTAGCGCCTACGAGCAGTACTTC. This gives the protein CASRSGTSAYEQYF.

The chain couples TRBV5-6 to TRBJ2-1; D might be TRBD2 (5 bases). The V end lost 4 bases, the J end lost 7 bases, and 18 bases lay between the germline ends. CDR1 is SGHDT and CDR2 is YYEEEE in the germline V gene. The CDR3 is 15 residues long. The DNA for the CDR3 is TGTGCCAGCAGCCCCCGAGGGCCCCAGCCAAATGAGCAGTTCTTC. Its translation: CASSPRGPQPNEQFF.

The V and J genes are TRBV19 and TRBJ2-2, with 12 bases identical to TRBD1. CDR3 length: 18 amino acids. The V gene's germline CDR1 is LNHDA and CDR2 SQIVND (reference sequence). V shed 3 bases, J shed 1 base, and the junction held 6 bases outside the gene matches. CDR3 nucleotides: TGTGCCAGTAGTATCGGGGACAGGGGGCGGTGGAACACCGGGGAGCTGTTTTTT. Its protein product is CASSIGDRGRWNTGELFF.

The gene calls are TRBV7-2 and TRBJ2-1, with 9 bases aligning to TRBD2. Germline V gives CDR1 SGHTA, CDR2 FQGNSA. The CDR3 consists of 14 residues. Trimming cost V 5 bases and J 7 bases; bases outside gene matches: 6. CDR3 protein: CASSPGLAWNEQFF. CDR3 coding DNA: TGTGCCAGCAGCCCGGGACTAGCTTGGAATGAGCAGTTCTTC.

V gene TRBV19 combines with J gene TRBJ2-1; tentatively, D is TRBD1 (5 bases). The CDR3 contains 15 residues. Trimming pared 0 bases from V and 4 bases from J, leaving 10 bases between. Germline assignment: CDR1 LNHDA and CDR2 SQIVND (reference sequence). The CDR3 coding sequence is TGTGCCAGTAGTATAGACCCCCAGGGTTACAATGAGCAGTTCTTC. It is translated as CASSIDPQGYNEQFF.

This rearrangement joins TRBV27 to TRBJ1-4, with unresolved D. The V end lost 5 bases, the J end lost 0 bases, and 10 bases lay between the germline ends. The CDR3 totals 15 residues. Germline assignment: CDR1 MNHEY and CDR2 SMNVEV (reference sequence). CDR3 region: CASSPPGATNEKLFF. Here the CDR3 DNA reads TGTGCCAGCAGTCCCCCCGGGGCAACTAATGAAAAACTGTTTTTT. The full variable domain, its missing parts supplied by reference TRBV27 and TRBJ1-4, is EAQVTQNPRYLITVTGKKLTVTCSQNMNHEYMSWYRQDPGLGLRQIYYSMNVEVTDKGDVPEGYKVSRKEKRNFPLILESPSPNQTSLYFCASSPPGATNEKLFFGSGTQLSVL.

The V call is TRBV6-5, the J call TRBJ2-4, with 7 bases matching TRBD1. V was clipped by 7 bases and J by 6 bases; unmatched bases: 9. CDR3 length: 14 amino acids. Germline V gene lookup returns CDR1 MNHEY and CDR2 SVGAGI. This CDR3 reads CASTPDRVGNIQYF. CDR3 DNA: TGTGCCAGCACCCCAGACAGGGTCGGAAACATTCAGTACTTC.

The CDR3 loop is CASSYSSPPGGYTF. The CDR3 DNA reads as TGTGCCAGCAGTTACTCGTCCCCGCCCGGGGGCTACACCTTC. The V gene is TRBV6-6, the J gene TRBJ1-2; D gene uncertain. Between the trimmed V and J ends, which lost 0 bases and 8 bases, there was a span of 13 bases. Germline CDR1 reads MNHNY; CDR2 reads SVGAGI (reference sequence). The CDR3 length is 14 residues.

This clone appeared a few times. The chain uses TRBV5-1 and TRBJ2-5, with TRBD2 as a possible D gene (6 bases). In germline, CDR1 is SGHRS, CDR2 YFSETQ. V was shortened by 3 bases and J by 3 bases, with 15 bases between the two germline ends. The CDR3 length is 15 residues. The CDR3 DNA reads TGCGCCAGCAGCTCGGTCGGCCGGAGGGAAGAGACCCAGTACTTC. Translation gives CASSSVGRREETQYF. Using reference TRBV5-1 and TRBJ2-5 for the parts outside the CDR3, the full variable domain is KAGVTQTPRYLIKTRGQQVTLSCSPISGHRSVSWYQQTPGQGLQFLFEYFSETQRNKGNFPGRFSGRQFSNSRSEMNVSTLELGDSALYLCASSSVGRREETQYFGPGTRLLVL.

The chain uses TRBV15 and TRBJ2-2, with D possibly matching TRBD2 (5 bases). The CDR3 consists of 13 residues. CDR1 and CDR2 from the germline V gene are LNHNV and YYDKDF (reference sequence). V lost 0 bases to trimming and J lost 7 bases, with 6 bases between them. The CDR3 nucleotides read TGTGCCACCAGCAGAGATGGGAGCGGGGAGCTGTTTTTT. Translated: CATSRDGSGELFF. The full variable domain, in which reference TRBV15 and TRBJ2-2 provide the parts outside the CDR3, is DAMVIQNPRYQVTQFGKPVTLSCSQTLNHNVMYWYQQKSSQAPKLLFHYYDKDFNNEADTPDNFQSRRPNTSFCFLDIRSPGLGDTAMYLCATSRDGSGELFFGEGSRLTVL.

V and J are TRBV27 and TRBJ2-7; 8 bases are shared with TRBD2. Losses at the gene ends were 5 bases for V and 4 bases for J; bases not matched to a gene: 10. The germline V gene encodes CDR1 MNHEY and CDR2 SMNVEV (reference sequence). There are 15 residues in the CDR3. The CDR3 coding sequence is TGTGCCAGCAGTCGAGACGGGGGGGGGAGGTACGAGCAGTACTTC. It specifies CASSRDGGGRYEQYF.

The V gene is TRBV27, the J gene TRBJ2-1, with D possibly matching TRBD1 (6 bases). CDR1 is MNHEY, CDR2 SMNVEV, per germline (reference sequence). CDR3 size: 15 residues. V was shortened by 3 bases and J by 4 bases, with 13 bases between the two germline ends. The CDR3 reads CASSFLTGVYNEQFF. As DNA, the CDR3 is TGTGCCAGCAGTTTTCTGACAGGTGTATACAATGAGCAGTTCTTC.

The V and J genes are TRBV7-9 and TRBJ1-5; 7 bases are a match to TRBD1. The CDR3 has 14 amino acids. The V gene's germline CDR1 is SEHNR and CDR2 FQNEAQ (reference sequence). Trimming removed 5 bases from V and 2 bases from J; junction bases left unmatched: 3. CDR3 coding DNA: TGTGCCAGCAGCCCAGGGGGAGGCAATCAGCCCCAGCATTTT. This encodes CASSPGGGNQPQHF.

V usage is TRBV7-2 and J usage is TRBJ2-2; 7 nucleotides match TRBD2. Unmatched junction bases numbered 8, after V lost 2 bases and J lost 5 bases. There are 16 residues in the CDR3. Germline loops: CDR1 SGHTA, CDR2 FQGNSA. In nucleotides, the CDR3 is TGTGCCAGCAGCTTATGGGGCGGGAGAGGAACCGGGGAGCTGTTTTTT. Protein product: CASSLWGGRGTGELFF. The variable domain in full, completed from reference TRBV7-2 and TRBJ2-2, reads GAGVSQSPSNKVTEKGKDVELRCDPISGHTALYWYRQSLGQGLEFLIYFQGNSAPDKSGLPSDRFSAERTGGSVSTLTIQRTQQEDSAVYLCASSLWGGRGTGELFFGEGSRLTVL.

V is TRBV6-1 and J is TRBJ1-5; 8 bases are shared with TRBD1. V trimming: 4 bases; J trimming: 3 bases; junction bases outside the gene matches: 5. Germline CDR1 MNHNS, CDR2 SASEGT. The CDR3 consists of 15 residues. The CDR3 here is CASSVDRGINQPQHF. CDR3 DNA: TGTGCCAGCAGTGTTGACAGGGGCATCAATCAGCCCCAGCATTTT.

The chain uses TRBV2 and TRBJ2-1, with D possibly matching TRBD2 (6 bases). CDR3 length: 12 amino acids. From germline, CDR1 is SNHLY and CDR2 FYNNEI. V was clipped by 3 bases and J by 12 bases, with 12 bases between them. CDR3 region: CASSDWGTGQFF. The DNA for the CDR3 is TGTGCCAGCAGTGACTGGGGGACTGGGCAGTTCTTC. The variable domain in full, completed from reference TRBV2 and TRBJ2-1, reads EPEVTQTPSHQVTQMGQEVILRCVPISNHLYFYWYRQILGQKVEFLVSFYNNEISEKSEIFDDQFSVERPDGSNFTLKIRSTKLEDSAMYFCASSDWGTGQFFGPGTRLTVL.

The chain combines TRBV21-1 with TRBJ2-5; TRBD2, as called in the table, went unchecked against the DNA. TRBV21-1 is noted as a pseudogene. The CDR3 runs to 18 residues. CDR3 sequence reads: CASSPKGGTSSYQETQYF. CDR3 nucleotides: TGTGCCAGCAGCCCAAAAGGGGGGACTAGCAGCTACCAAGAGACCCAGTACTTC.

The V call is TRBV5-4, the J call TRBJ1-2; D remains unclear. CDR3 length: 15 amino acids. Germline CDR1 SGHNT, CDR2 YYREEE (reference sequence). V was pared by 0 bases and J by 5 bases, with 14 bases between. The CDR3 nucleotides are TGTGCCAGCAGCTTGGCCCCCCCGAGGGTGTATGGCTACACCTTC. Translating gives CASSLAPPRVYGYTF.

The chain joins TRBV18 to TRBJ1-1; TRBD1 might be the D (6 bases). The CDR3 extends over 14 amino acids. With 6 bases removed from V and 1 base from J, the gap between germline ends came to 12 bases. Germline CDR1 is KGHSH and CDR2 is LQKENI. CDR3 in amino acids: CASSPGTRNTEAFF. The CDR3 DNA reads as TGTGCCAGCTCCCCCGGGACAAGGAACACTGAAGCTTTCTTT.

This chain links TRBV5-1 with TRBJ2-5, with 9 nucleotides matching TRBD1. This CDR3 is built from 19 residues. With V trimmed by 0 bases and J by 4 bases, 16 bases remained unmatched. Germline CDR1 is SGHRS and CDR2 is YFSETQ. CDR3 amino acids: CASSLGPGTGLPLRETQYF. CDR3 DNA sequence: TGCGCCAGCAGCTTGGGTCCGGGGACAGGGTTACCATTAAGAGAGACCCAGTACTTC.

The chain has TRBV7-2 and TRBJ1-5, with a tentative D call TRBD1 (5 bases). Per the germline V gene, CDR1 is SGHTA and CDR2 is FQGNSA. The ends were cut back, 1 base at V and 7 bases at J, with 14 bases in the middle. The CDR3 has 15 residues. For the CDR3, the DNA is TGTGCCAGCAGCTTAGATGGTGGCAGGGTCCAGCCCCAGCATTTT. As protein: CASSLDGGRVQPQHF.

V is TRBV29-1 and J is TRBJ1-1; D not certain. The CDR3 contains 12 residues. The ends were cut back, 7 bases at V and 1 base at J, with 10 bases in the middle. In germline, CDR1 is SQVTM, CDR2 ANQGSEA. This CDR3 is CSGNEANTEAFF. CDR3 nucleotide sequence: TGCAGCGGCAACGAAGCGAACACTGAAGCTTTCTTT.

This clone has just one count. This rearrangement joins TRBV29-1 to TRBJ2-1, with D possibly TRBD2 on 5 matching bases. Germline values: CDR1 SQVTM, CDR2 ANQGSEA. The CDR3 runs to 12 residues. V dropped 6 bases and J dropped 5 bases, with 11 bases sitting between them. Here the CDR3 reads CSVGVGNNEQFF. The CDR3 nucleotides read TGCAGCGTCGGGGTGGGTAACAATGAGCAGTTCTTC.